This T cell receptor (beta chain) was retrieved from a study of tumor-infiltrating lymphocytes in primary liver carcinoma. Unsorted whole blood supplied the RNA, and germline DNA was extracted too. Priming with a constant-region primer yielded TCR beta cDNA from about 500 ng total RNA. Slightly modified ARM-PCR served as the procedure for the TCR beta libraries. These libraries came from three rounds of nested multiplex PCR. Rounds one and two of PCR, each of roughly 10 cycles, were primed with TRBV1-TRBV30 forward primers and a C-beta reverse primer. Each CDR3 protein gets one entry after TCRdb re-called the multiplex PCR reads with MiXCR. The sample lists 310,000 or so distinct CDR3 sequences, 65% occurring once. This CDR3 is 12 amino acids long. CDR1 is SGHNT, CDR2 YENEEA, per germline. Findings and limits, study-wide: Unsorted bulk processing meant the study did not compare CD4+ and CD8+ repertoires. Lower overlap was observed for tumor-adjacent and tumor-blood pairs relative to tumor region pairs.

This clonotype was seen a single time. No antigen is known for it. A junction boundary mismatches the germline segment, possibly from a read error. The J gene is TRBJ1-3, the V gene TRBV11-3; D not certain. Sequences were obtained from peripheral blood. This receptor was obtained from a man in his forties or fifties with primary liver carcinoma and hepatitis B virus infection. CDR3 coding DNA: TGTGCCAGCAGCGAGGGAGGAAATACCATATATTTT. This translates into CASSEGGNTIYF. The whole variable domain, remainder taken from reference TRBV11-3 and TRBJ1-3, is EAGVVQSPRYKIIEKKQPVAFWCNPISGHNTLYWYLQNLGQGPELLIRYENEEAVDDSQLPKDRFSAERLKGVDSTLKIQPAELGDSAVYLCASSEGGNTIYFGEGSWLTVV.